What follows are 22 T cell receptor beta chains derived from one specimen sequenced in a study of Graves' ophthalmopathy and Graves' hyperthyroidism. TCR beta CDR3 amplification used RNA transcripts. An initial RT-PCR round employing HTBI primers preceded a second-round multiplex PCR. TCRdb itself ran the multiplex PCR reads through MiXCR, one entry per CDR3 protein. The repertoire holds about 400,000 distinct CDR3 sequences, with just over 15% as singletons. Sequencing was done on a sample of peripheral blood. The receptors stem from a woman between 18 and 29 years old with stable Graves' hyperthyroidism.

The sample holds many counts of this clonotype. This sequence may be a read error, since a much larger clone differs from it by one base. This sequence joins TRBV6-5 and TRBJ2-5; the D gene is possibly TRBD2 (5 bases). Trimming pared 0 bases from V and 4 bases from J, leaving 12 bases between. The CDR3 extends over 15 amino acids. Germline V gene data show CDR1 as MNHEY and CDR2 as SVGAGI. The CDR3 spells CASSYSAGERETQYF. In DNA, the CDR3 is TGTGCCAGCAGTTACTCCGCCGGGGAGCGAGAGACCCAGTACTTC.

This clonotype was seen at least ten times. This sequence joins TRBV19 and TRBJ1-5, with D perhaps matching TRBD1 (5 bases). Germline loops: CDR1 LNHDA, CDR2 SQIVND (reference sequence). This CDR3 has 13 amino acids. V gave up 5 bases and J gave up 6 bases, with 11 bases separating them. Here the CDR3 DNA reads TGTGCCAGTAGTCTCCGGACAAGTCAGCCCCAGCATTTT. Translated, it gives CASSLRTSQPQHF.

This clonotype was observed at least ten times. The rearrangement uses TRBV29-1 and TRBJ1-2; TRBD1 is a possible D gene (5 bases). The CDR3 is made up of 12 amino acids. The germline V gene has CDR1 SQVTM and CDR2 ANQGSEA. V was cut by 3 bases and J by 8 bases, with 13 bases left in between. CDR3: CSVDGASRGYTF. The DNA for the CDR3 is TGCAGCGTTGATGGGGCTTCGAGGGGCTACACCTTC.

The chain recombines TRBV7-2 with TRBJ2-7; D gene ambiguous. V lost 5 bases and J lost 3, with 14 bases in between. The CDR3 spans 14 residues. Germline values: CDR1 SGHTA, CDR2 FQGNSA. For the CDR3, the DNA is TGTGCCAGCAGCCGGACGTCAACCCTCTACGAGCAGTACTTC. Its protein product is CASSRTSTLYEQYF.

The sample holds many counts of this clonotype. The CDR3 reads CASSLERGGEQYF. In nucleotides, the CDR3 is TGTGCCAGCAGCTTAGAGAGGGGCGGCGAGCAGTACTTC. This chain links TRBV7-6 with TRBJ2-7; either TRBD1 or TRBD2 may fit D (5 bases each). Germline CDR1 and CDR2: SGHVS and FNYEAQ. The length of the CDR3 is 13 residues. V was cut by 1 base and J by 6 bases, with 10 bases left in between.

This clonotype occurred many times. The genes are TRBV6-1 and TRBJ1-1; D gene unclear. Trimming stripped 5 bases from V and 1 base from J, with 14 bases between. The CDR3 is 15 amino acids. Germline lookup yields CDR1 MNHNS and CDR2 SASEGT. The CDR3 coding sequence is TGTGCCAGCAGTCGACATCCCACGGAGAACACTGAAGCTTTCTTT. The encoded protein is CASSRHPTENTEAFF.

This clonotype was counted only a few times. V and J are TRBV5-1 and TRBJ1-1; D unresolved. V shed 2 bases and J shed 13 bases, with 21 bases lying between them. This CDR3 contains 14 residues. Germline V CDR1 and CDR2: SGHRS, YFSETQ. The CDR3 nucleotides read TGCGCCAGCAGCTTTGAAGGGTCCCGGGATGATGTTTTCTTT. Amino acids: CASSFEGSRDDVFF.

This clonotype was recorded many times. The genes are TRBV6-1 and TRBJ1-6; unclear D gene. Trimming stripped 7 bases from V and 3 bases from J, with 19 bases between. The CDR3 is 17 residues long. Germline assignment: CDR1 MNHNS and CDR2 SASEGT. This chain's CDR3 is CASTIRTLSFYNSPLHF. For the CDR3, the DNA is TGTGCCAGCACGATCCGGACGCTGAGCTTCTATAATTCACCCCTCCACTTT.

A word on this clonotype: With a much larger clone just one base away, this may be a read error. This CDR3 is missing its conserved last phenylalanine or tryptophan, likely due to a read error. The V and J genes are TRBV20-1 and TRBJ1-1; weak D call: TRBD1 (6 bases). The CDR3 covers 13 residues. V shed 0 bases and J shed 7 bases, with 12 bases lying between them. From germline, CDR1 is DFQATT and CDR2 SNEGSKA (reference sequence). The CDR3 nucleotides read TGCAGTGCTAGAGATGAAGGGGGGGGTGAAGCTTTCGTT. This sequence encodes CSARDEGGGEAFV.

This clonotype was detected many times. J is TRBJ1-1 and V is TRBV6-2 or TRBV6-3; D gene uncertain. Germline CDR1 reads MNHEY; CDR2 reads SVGEGT. V was cut by 8 bases and J by 7 bases, with 8 bases left in between. This CDR3 region has 10 residues. The CDR3 loop reads CASGRVEAFF. In DNA, the CDR3 is TGTGCCAGCGGCAGAGTTGAAGCTTTCTTT.

This clonotype occurred many times. J is TRBJ2-5 and V is TRBV19; D might be TRBD1 (5 bases). Germline lookup yields CDR1 LNHDA and CDR2 SQIVND (reference sequence). V shed 3 bases and J shed 0 bases, with 8 bases lying between them. This CDR3 has 14 amino acids. The CDR3 DNA reads TGTGCCAGTAGTATCCCGACAGACCAAGAGACCCAGTACTTC. Translated: CASSIPTDQETQYF.

Comments on this clonotype: Given the absence of the conserved phenylalanine or tryptophan at the CDR3 end, a read error is likely. It is unclear where the CDR3 begins or ends on the DNA, so no DNA is shown, and the CDR3 is as TCRdb lists it. The chain employs TRBV27 and TRBJ1-1. In germline, CDR1 is MNHEY, CDR2 SMNVEV (reference sequence). The CDR3 is 16 residues long, ends included. The CDR3 here is CASSFRYSLMNTEAWL.

In its sample, this clonotype was seen many times. The V call is TRBV6-5, the J call TRBJ2-7; D gene ambiguous. CDR3 length equals 13 residues. Trimming removed 7 bases at V and 3 bases at J, with 13 bases between. The germline gives CDR1 MNHEY, CDR2 SVGAGI. The CDR3 sequence is CASNRNGGYEQYF. In DNA form, the CDR3 reads TGTGCCAGCAACCGGAACGGCGGCTACGAGCAGTACTTC.

The sample holds many counts of this clonotype. The rearrangement uses TRBV28 and TRBJ1-1; TRBD1 matches at 10 bases. After removal of 5 bases from V and 7 bases from J, the junction contained 7 bases not matched to a gene. This CDR3 is 14 amino acids long. Germline CDR1 and CDR2: MDHEN and SYDVKM. The CDR3, as DNA: TGTGCCAGCAGTCCTGGGACAGGGGTGGGTGAAGCTTTCTTT. Amino acids: CASSPGTGVGEAFF.

This clonotype was recorded many times. The rearrangement uses TRBV12-3 or TRBV12-4 and TRBJ1-2; no definite D call. The CDR3 is 13 residues long. V was cut by 10 bases and J by 5 bases, with 17 bases left in between. The CDR3 bases are TGTGCCACCTTGGAGGAGGCGACTTATGGCTACACCTTC. Amino acids: CATLEEATYGYTF.

The genes are TRBV4-1 and TRBJ2-5; tentatively, D is TRBD2 (6 bases). CDR1 MGHRA and CDR2 YSYEKL come from the germline V gene. The CDR3 covers 14 residues. Trimming removed 3 bases at V and 4 bases at J, with 12 bases between. The CDR3 loop reads CASSQLRDLETQYF. CDR3 sequence (DNA): TGCGCCAGCAGCCAGCTCCGGGACTTAGAGACCCAGTACTTC.

The chain joins TRBV4-1 to TRBJ1-2; 7 bases map to TRBD1. Germline CDR1 is MGHRA and CDR2 is YSYEKL. The CDR3 contains 15 residues. V lost 1 base to trimming and J lost 8 bases; unmatched junction nucleotides: 10. CDR3 sequence reads: CASSQVGRGPGGYTF. In nucleotides, the CDR3 is TGCGCCAGCAGCCAAGTGGGGAGGGGGCCGGGAGGCTACACCTTC.

Comments on this clonotype: In this CDR3 the conserved last residue, phenylalanine or tryptophan, is missing, so a read error is likely. The J gene is TRBJ1-1, the V gene TRBV11-3; D is uncertain. The CDR3 is made up of 14 amino acids. Trimming pared 5 bases from V and 0 bases from J, leaving 10 bases between. Germline CDR1 reads SGHNT; CDR2 reads YENEEA. The CDR3 region has the DNA TGTGCCAGCAGCGCAGGAGCTATGAACACTGAAGCTTTCGTT. Its protein product is CASSAGAMNTEAFV.

This clonotype was picked up many times. The chain links TRBV11-2 to TRBJ1-3; D uncertain. CDR3 length equals 12 residues. Trimming stripped 5 bases from V and 1 base from J, with 3 bases between. CDR1 is SGHAT, CDR2 FQNNGV, per germline. The CDR3 protein is CASSASGNTIYF. The CDR3 coding sequence is TGTGCCAGCAGCGCGTCTGGAAACACCATATATTTT.

This rearrangement joins TRBV24-1 to TRBJ2-5; 8 bases line up with TRBD2. The germline CDR1 and CDR2 sequences are KGHDR and SFDVKD. The CDR3 contains 15 residues. The trim removed 9 bases at V and 5 bases at J, leaving 13 bases unmatched. The CDR3 loop reads CATRGGPGREETQYF. CDR3 DNA: TGTGCCACCCGGGGGGGGCCAGGGAGGGAGGAGACCCAGTACTTC.

This clonotype was seen ten or more times. The V and J genes are TRBV6-2 or TRBV6-3 and TRBJ2-7; TRBD1 aligns across 8 bases. Unmatched junction bases numbered 6, after V lost 0 bases and J lost 2 bases. This CDR3 spans 16 amino acids. Germline V gene lookup returns CDR1 MNHEY and CDR2 SVGEGT. This CDR3 is CASSYSRDRFTYEQYF. The CDR3 DNA follows: TGTGCCAGCAGTTACTCAAGGGACAGGTTCACCTACGAGCAGTACTTC.

A few counts support this clonotype. The V and J genes are TRBV5-1 and TRBJ1-2, with 8 bases aligning to TRBD1. Germline V gene data show CDR1 as SGHRS and CDR2 as YFSETQ. The length of the CDR3 is 15 residues. Losses at the gene ends were 1 base for V and 4 bases for J; bases not matched to a gene: 6. The CDR3 loop is CASSLSQGDFYGYTF. The CDR3 DNA sequence: TGCGCCAGCAGCTTGTCACAGGGGGATTTCTATGGCTACACCTTC.